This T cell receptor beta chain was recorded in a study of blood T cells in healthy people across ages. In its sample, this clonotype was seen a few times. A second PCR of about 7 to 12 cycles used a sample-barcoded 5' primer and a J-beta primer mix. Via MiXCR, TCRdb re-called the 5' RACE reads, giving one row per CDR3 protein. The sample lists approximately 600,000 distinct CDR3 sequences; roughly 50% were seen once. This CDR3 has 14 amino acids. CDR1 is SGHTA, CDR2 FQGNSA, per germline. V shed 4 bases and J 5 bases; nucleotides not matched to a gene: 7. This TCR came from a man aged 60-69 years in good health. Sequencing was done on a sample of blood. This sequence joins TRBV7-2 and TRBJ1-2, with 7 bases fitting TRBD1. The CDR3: CASSWAGRGYGYTF. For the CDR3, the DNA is TGTGCCAGCAGCTGGGCGGGCAGGGGGTATGGCTACACCTTC.